The rows below give T cell receptor beta chains drawn from one sample of a study of CD8 T cells in ankylosing spondylitis. TCRdb fed the 5' RACE reads into MiXCR, producing one record per CDR3 protein. The repertoire has roughly 490,000 distinct CDR3 sequences, approximately 5.3% of them found once; the top ten carry 3% to 4%. The sequencing input was blood, either unsorted or a sorted T cell fraction (not recorded which). Every receptor here comes from a male donor with ankylosing spondylitis. Both conserved end residues are part of each CDR3. A D gene is named only where the DNA matches it firmly. Clone sizes are given selectively: once, few, many, or a class where the clone is expanded.

D gene,clone size,J gene,V gene,CDR3 DNA,CDR3 protein
.,many,TRBJ1-2,TRBV11-2,TGTGCCAGCAGCTTGAGGGGGGGCTACACCTTC,CASSLRGGYTF
.,many,TRBJ1-3,TRBV7-8,TGTGCCAGCAGCGCGTTAACAGACAGCGGAAACACCATATATTTT,CASSALTDSGNTIYF
.,many,TRBJ1-2,TRBV4-3,TGCGCCAGCAGCCAAGATCCCTACAGGGACGACTATGGCTACACCTTC,CASSQDPYRDDYGYTF
.,many,TRBJ1-1,TRBV5-1,TGCGCCAGCAGCTTGAGGGACCAAGGAGGGAACACTGAAGCTTTCTTT,CASSLRDQGGNTEAFF
.,many,TRBJ1-1,TRBV7-2,TGTGCCAGCAGCTTAAGCCGCCTCGAAAGGGCGAACACTGAAGCTTTCTTT,CASSLSRLERANTEAFF
.,many,TRBJ1-2,TRBV20-1,TGCAGTGCTAGTGGGGTCGGCTACACCTTC,CSASGVGYTF
TRBD1,few,TRBJ1-5,TRBV6-1,TGTGCCAGCATCCCAGGGGGAGGTCAGCCCCAGCATTTT,CASIPGGGQPQHF
.,.,TRBJ2-7,TRBV7-9,TGTGCCAGCAGCCCAGGAACGCCTCCCTACGAGCAGTACTTC,CASSPGTPPYEQYF
.,many,TRBJ1-6,TRBV2,TGTGCCAGCACCCCCTTAACAGGGAGTTCACCCCTCCACTTT,CASTPLTGSSPLHF
.,many,TRBJ2-2,TRBV5-1,TGCGCCAGCAGCTTGCTCGGTAGCCAATGGGGGACCGGGGAGCTGTTTTTT,CASSLLGSQWGTGELFF
.,.,TRBJ1-1,TRBV5-1,TGCGCCAGCAGCTTGGGGGCCGGGATAGGCCATCTCACTGAAGCTTTCTTT,CASSLGAGIGHLTEAFF
.,many,TRBJ1-1,TRBV7-2,TGTGCCAGCATTCCAGGGTCGGGGATGAACACTGAAGCTTTCTTT,CASIPGSGMNTEAFF